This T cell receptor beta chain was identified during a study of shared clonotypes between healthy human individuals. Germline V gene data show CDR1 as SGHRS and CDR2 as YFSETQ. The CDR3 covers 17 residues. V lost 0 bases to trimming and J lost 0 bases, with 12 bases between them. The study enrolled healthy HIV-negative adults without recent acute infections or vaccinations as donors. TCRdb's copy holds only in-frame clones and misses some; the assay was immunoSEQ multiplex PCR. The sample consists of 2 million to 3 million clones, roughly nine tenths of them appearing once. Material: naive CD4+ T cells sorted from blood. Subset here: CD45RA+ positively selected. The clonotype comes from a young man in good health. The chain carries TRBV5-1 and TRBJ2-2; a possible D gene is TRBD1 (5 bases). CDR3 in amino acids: CASSLGTTNTNTGELFF. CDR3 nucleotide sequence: TGCGCCAGCAGCTTGGGGACAACTAACACGAACACCGGGGAGCTGTTTTTT.